What follows is one T cell receptor beta chain and its context. Produced via immunoSEQ multiplex PCR; TCRdb's table is partial and in-frame only. The table has about 480,000 clones, around 87% seen once. This record belongs to a study of blood T cell repertoires in COVID-19. V gave up 0 bases and J gave up 6 bases; unmatched junction bases: 4. This CDR3 has 14 amino acids. Germline CDR1 KGHSH, CDR2 LQKENI. The source of this sequence is a woman between 40 and 50 years old who had recovered from COVID-19. The sequencing input was PBMCs or T cells enriched from blood (not recorded which). The chain uses TRBV18 and TRBJ1-1; 7 bases line up with TRBD1. The CDR3 DNA sequence: TGTGCCAGCTCACCACCGGACAGGCGGTCTGAAGCTTTCTTT. This translates into CASSPPDRRSEAFF.